What follows are 15 T cell receptor beta chains derived from one specimen sequenced in a study of cytomegalovirus exposure and HLA in healthy donors. The PCR contained 60 Vbeta and 13 Jbeta primers. The repertoire was sequenced with immunoSEQ multiplex PCR; TCRdb's copy has only in-frame clones and lacks some. The table lists fewer than 90,000 clones, about 75% of them singletons, with 10% in the top ten. The sample taken for sequencing was PBMCs. The receptors come from a man aged 25 to 45 in good health and CMV-seropositive.

The chain combines TRBV9 with TRBJ2-4; TRBD2 matches at 8 bases. With 4 bases clipped from V and 5 bases from J, the junction kept 5 bases outside the gene matches. The CDR3 contains 14 residues. CDR1 is SGDLS, CDR2 YYNGEE, per germline. The CDR3: CASSSGRGENIQYF. For the CDR3, the DNA is TGTGCCAGCAGCTCAGGGCGGGGGGAAAACATTCAGTACTTC.

This clone was detected only once. At one boundary the junction diverges from the germline segment, which might be a read error. This chain connects TRBV7-9 to TRBJ1-4; a possible D gene is TRBD1 (6 bases). The CDR3 covers 16 residues. Germline V gene lookup returns CDR1 SEHNR and CDR2 FQNEAQ (reference sequence). The CDR3 coding sequence is TGTTCCAGCAGACGACTGACAGGCAACCGTAATGAAAAACTGTTTTTT. It translates to CSSRRLTGNRNEKLFF.

This rearrangement joins TRBV5-1 to TRBJ1-2; TRBD1 matches at 9 bases. The CDR3 is 15 amino acids. J was trimmed by 2 bases and V by 5 bases; bases with no gene match: 7. Germline lookup yields CDR1 SGHRS and CDR2 YFSETQ. The CDR3: CASRHGTGYNYGYTF. CDR3 coding DNA: TGCGCCAGCAGACACGGGACAGGGTACAACTATGGCTACACCTTC.

The rearrangement uses TRBV2 and TRBJ1-6, with D possibly TRBD1 on 6 matching bases. CDR3 length: 13 residues. Germline CDR1 is SNHLY and CDR2 is FYNNEI. V was clipped by 6 bases and J by 7 bases, with 10 bases between them. The CDR3, as DNA: TGTGCCAGCAGCAGAGGACAGAATTCACCCCTCCACTTT. Its protein product is CASSRGQNSPLHF.

This sequence joins TRBV7-3 and TRBJ1-1; the match to TRBD1 covers 7 bases. The germline gives CDR1 SGHTA, CDR2 FQGTGA. The CDR3 runs 14 residues. Trimming at V came to 5 bases and at J to 2 bases, leaving 5 bases not matched to a gene. CDR3 DNA: TGTGCCAGCAGCCGGACAGGACAAAACACTGAAGCTTTCTTT. This encodes CASSRTGQNTEAFF. Combining the CDR3 with reference TRBV7-3 and TRBJ1-1 gives the whole variable domain GAGVSQTPSNKVTEKGKYVELRCDPISGHTALYWYRQSLGQGPEFLIYFQGTGAADDSGLPNDRFFAVRPEGSVSTLKIQRTERGDSAVYLCASSRTGQNTEAFFGQGTRLTVV.

The chain's CDR3 is CASRDPGTGELFF. The CDR3 DNA is TGCGCCAGCAGGGATCCGGGGACCGGGGAGCTGTTTTTT. The gene calls are TRBV4-1 and TRBJ2-2; D possibly corresponds to TRBD2 (5 bases). This CDR3 is 13 amino acids long. The V gene's germline CDR1 is MGHRA and CDR2 YSYEKL. V shed 6 bases and J shed 5 bases, with 10 bases lying between them.

The rearrangement links TRBV5-1 to TRBJ2-7, with 7 positions matching TRBD1. J lost 2 bases, V lost 0 bases, and 5 bases had no gene match. This CDR3 comprises 15 residues. CDR1 and CDR2 (germline): SGHRS, YFSETQ. Written as DNA, the CDR3 is TGCGCCAGCAGCTTGGCTACGACAGGGACCTACGAGCAGTACTTC. It encodes CASSLATTGTYEQYF.

The chain recombines TRBV19 with TRBJ2-7; 7 bases match TRBD1. V shed 3 bases, J shed 3 bases, and the junction held 2 bases outside the gene matches. CDR3 length: 13 amino acids. Looked up from germline, CDR1 is LNHDA and CDR2 is SQIVND (reference sequence). CDR3: CASSIGTDYEQYF. CDR3 sequence (DNA): TGTGCCAGTAGTATCGGGACAGACTACGAGCAGTACTTC.

CDR3 DNA: TGTGCCAGCAGCCAAAGCGGGGGGGCTGGGGAGACCCAGTACTTC. It is translated as CASSQSGGAGETQYF. The rearrangement joins TRBV9 to TRBJ2-5, with TRBD2 identical over 10 bases. With V trimmed by 4 bases and J by 5 bases, 8 bases remained unmatched. Germline V CDR1 and CDR2: SGDLS, YYNGEE. The CDR3 extends over 15 amino acids.

The J gene is TRBJ1-2, the V gene TRBV5-6; 7 bases map to TRBD1. CDR3 length: 15 residues. Germline CDR1 is SGHDT and CDR2 is YYEEEE. V shed 4 bases and J 8 bases; nucleotides not matched to a gene: 14. The chain's CDR3 is CASSRGDSLAGGYTF. CDR3 in DNA: TGTGCCAGCAGCAGGGGGGACAGCCTGGCGGGGGGCTACACCTTC.

This clone was seen a few times. The V and J genes are TRBV5-6 and TRBJ1-6; 10 nucleotides agree with TRBD1. Per the germline V gene, CDR1 is SGHDT and CDR2 is YYEEEE. The CDR3 is 15 residues long. J lost 8 bases, V lost 0 bases, and 2 bases had no gene match. CDR3 coding DNA: TGTGCCAGCAGCTTGGATGGGACAGGGGATTCACCCCTCCACTTT. Protein product: CASSLDGTGDSPLHF.

The CDR3 region is CASRWREGTEAFF. The DNA of the CDR3 is TGTGCCAGCCGGTGGAGGGAGGGCACTGAAGCTTTCTTT. The chain joins TRBV2 to TRBJ1-1; D is ambiguous. Trimming pared 8 bases from V and 4 bases from J, leaving 14 bases between. The germline CDR1 and CDR2 sequences are SNHLY and FYNNEI. The CDR3 spans 13 residues.

This clone was counted a single time. The genes are TRBV4-1 and TRBJ2-5; 7 bases match TRBD1. V was clipped by 4 bases and J by 5 bases; unmatched bases: 10. The germline gives CDR1 MGHRA, CDR2 YSYEKL. CDR3 size: 15 residues. For the CDR3, the DNA is TGCGCCAGCAGCCCGCTAACGACAGGGCGGGAGACCCAGTACTTC. Its translation is CASSPLTTGRETQYF.

This chain connects TRBV2 to TRBJ2-1, with 7 bases that match TRBD1. CDR1 and CDR2 from the germline V gene are SNHLY and FYNNEI. V was pared by 10 bases and J by 6 bases, with 9 bases of the junction left unmatched. This CDR3 has 13 residues. The CDR3 DNA sequence: TGTGCCAACATACAGGGGTGGCCCAATGAGCAGTTCTTC. Its translation: CANIQGWPNEQFF.

The chain employs TRBV15 and TRBJ2-2; 7 nucleotides line up with TRBD2. Per germline, CDR1 LNHNV and CDR2 YYDKDF (reference sequence). Trimming at V came to 5 bases and at J to 3 bases, leaving 9 bases not matched to a gene. There are 16 residues in the CDR3. This CDR3 is CATSPKGRGYTGELFF. CDR3 bases: TGTGCCACCAGCCCGAAGGGGCGGGGGTACACCGGGGAGCTGTTTTTT.